This paragraph reports one T cell receptor beta chain. V lost 4 bases, J lost 9 bases, and 11 bases stayed unmatched. The CDR3 extends over 15 amino acids. Germline V gene sequence: CDR1 ENHRY, CDR2 SYGVKD. This sample is drawn from a study of blood T cell repertoires in COVID-19. Profiled with immunoSEQ multiplex PCR; TCRdb holds only in-frame clones, not every one. This table holds some 120,000 clones, 70% to 90% found once. The sequence was collected from a woman older than 75 with acute or convalescent COVID-19. The rearrangement links TRBV10-3 to TRBJ2-5; 10 bases are shared with TRBD2. Sequenced: peripheral blood. CDR3 region: CAISGNSGGPEAQYF. The CDR3, as DNA: TGTGCCATCAGTGGTAATAGCGGGGGGCCGGAGGCCCAGTACTTC.